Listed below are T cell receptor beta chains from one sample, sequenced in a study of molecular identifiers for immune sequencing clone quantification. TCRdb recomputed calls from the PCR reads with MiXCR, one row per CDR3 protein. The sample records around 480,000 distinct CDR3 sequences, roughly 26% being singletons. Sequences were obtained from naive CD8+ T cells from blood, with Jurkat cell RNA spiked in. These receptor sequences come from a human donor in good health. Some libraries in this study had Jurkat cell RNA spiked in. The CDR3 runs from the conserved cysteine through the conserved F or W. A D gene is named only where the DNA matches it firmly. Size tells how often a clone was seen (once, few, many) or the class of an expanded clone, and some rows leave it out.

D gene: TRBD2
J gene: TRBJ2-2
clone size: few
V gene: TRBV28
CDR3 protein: CASSLLAGVSGELFF
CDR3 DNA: TGTGCCAGCAGTTTGCTAGCGGGAGTGAGCGGGGAGCTGTTTTTT

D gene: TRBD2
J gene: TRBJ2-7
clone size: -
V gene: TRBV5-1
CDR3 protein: CASSLGASGSSYEQYF
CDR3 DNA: TGCGCCAGCAGCTTGGGGGCTAGCGGGAGCTCCTACGAGCAGTACTTC

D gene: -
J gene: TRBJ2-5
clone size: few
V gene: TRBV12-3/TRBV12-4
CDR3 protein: CASRHIQETQYF
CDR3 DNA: TGTGCCAGCCGACACATCCAAGAGACCCAGTACTTC

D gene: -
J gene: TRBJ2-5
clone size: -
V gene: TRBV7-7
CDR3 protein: CASSLGHTEDLETQYF
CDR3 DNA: TGTGCTAGCAGCTTAGGTCACACAGAGGATTTAGAGACCCAGTACTTC

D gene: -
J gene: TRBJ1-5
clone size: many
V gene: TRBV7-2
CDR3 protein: CASSLVVYNQPQHF
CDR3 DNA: TGTGCCAGCAGCTTAGTGGTCTACAATCAGCCCCAGCATTTT

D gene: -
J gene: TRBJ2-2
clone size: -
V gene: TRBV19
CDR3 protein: CASSPLSGGAIHTGELFF
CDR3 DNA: TGTGCCAGTAGTCCCTTAAGTGGGGGGGCAATACACACCGGGGAGCTGTTTTTT

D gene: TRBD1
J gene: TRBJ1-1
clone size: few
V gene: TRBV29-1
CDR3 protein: CSVERGNRGITEAFF
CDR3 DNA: TGCAGCGTTGAACGTGGTAACAGGGGAATTACTGAAGCTTTCTTT

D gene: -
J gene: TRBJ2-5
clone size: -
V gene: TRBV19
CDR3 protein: CASTGGFGETQYF
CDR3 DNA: TGTGCCAGTACTGGGGGTTTCGGGGAGACCCAGTACTTC

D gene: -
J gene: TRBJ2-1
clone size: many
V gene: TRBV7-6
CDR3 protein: CASSLSEYNEQFF
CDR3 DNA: TGTGCCAGCAGCTTATCAGAATACAATGAGCAGTTCTTC

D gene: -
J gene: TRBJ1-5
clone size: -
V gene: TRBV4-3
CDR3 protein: CVSSQDLGNQPQHF
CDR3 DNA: TGCGTCAGCAGCCAAGATCTCGGCAATCAGCCCCAGCATTTT

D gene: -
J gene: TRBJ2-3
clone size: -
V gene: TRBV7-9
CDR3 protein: CASSSIGSGADTQYF
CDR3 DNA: TGTGCCAGCAGCTCGATAGGGTCTGGCGCAGATACGCAGTATTTT

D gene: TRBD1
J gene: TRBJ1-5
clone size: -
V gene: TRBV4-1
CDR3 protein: CASSQVFGTGSNQPQHF
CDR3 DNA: TGCGCCAGCAGCCAAGTGTTCGGGACAGGGAGTAACCAGCCCCAGCATTTT

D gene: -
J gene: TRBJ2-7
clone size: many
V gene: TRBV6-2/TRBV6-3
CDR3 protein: CATGERPYEQYF
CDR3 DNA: TGTGCCACCGGTGAGCGGCCATACGAGCAGTACTTC

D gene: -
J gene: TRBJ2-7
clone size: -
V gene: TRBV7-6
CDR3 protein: CASSPHCGTDGEQYF
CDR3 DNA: TGTGCCAGCAGCCCCCATTGCGGGACGGACGGCGAGCAGTACTTC

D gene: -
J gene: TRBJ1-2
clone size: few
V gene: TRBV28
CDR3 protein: CASSLGTQFAHGYTF
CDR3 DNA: TGTGCCAGCAGTTTAGGGACCCAGTTCGCCCATGGCTACACCTTC

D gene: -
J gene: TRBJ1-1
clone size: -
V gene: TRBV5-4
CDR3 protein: CASSQWTAGNTEAFF
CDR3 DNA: TGTGCCAGCAGCCAATGGACAGCCGGGAACACTGAAGCTTTCTTT

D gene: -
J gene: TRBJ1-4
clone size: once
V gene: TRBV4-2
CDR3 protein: CASSQERRATNEKLFF
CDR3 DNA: TGTGCCAGCAGCCAAGAGAGGCGGGCAACTAATGAAAAACTGTTTTTT

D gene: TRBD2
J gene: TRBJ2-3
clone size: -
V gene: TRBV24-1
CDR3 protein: CATSEPTSGKDTQYF
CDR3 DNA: TGTGCCACCAGTGAGCCGACTAGCGGGAAAGATACGCAGTATTTT

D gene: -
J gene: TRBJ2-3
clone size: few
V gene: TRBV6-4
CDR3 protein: CASSDESRGHPRRGGTDTQYF
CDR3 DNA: TGTGCCAGCAGTGACGAGAGCCGGGGACACCCTCGGAGGGGGGGCACAGATACGCAGTATTTT

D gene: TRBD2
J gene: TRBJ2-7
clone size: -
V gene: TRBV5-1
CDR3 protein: CASSFGLAGTVGGEGSYEQYF
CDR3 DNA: TGCGCCAGCAGCTTCGGGCTAGCGGGGACGGTCGGGGGAGAAGGCTCCTACGAGCAGTACTTC

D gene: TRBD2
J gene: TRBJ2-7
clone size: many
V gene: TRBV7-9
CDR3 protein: CASNAGTSGPGQYF
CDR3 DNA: TGTGCCAGCAACGCCGGGACTAGCGGACCCGGGCAGTACTTC

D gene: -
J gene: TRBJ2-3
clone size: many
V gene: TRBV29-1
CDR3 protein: CSVIPGGTDTQYF
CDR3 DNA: TGCAGCGTTATACCAGGGGGCACAGATACGCAGTATTTT

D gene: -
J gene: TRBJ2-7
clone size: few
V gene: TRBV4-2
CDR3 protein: CASSQGTEQYF
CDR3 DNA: TGTGCCAGCAGCCAAGGAACCGAGCAGTACTTC

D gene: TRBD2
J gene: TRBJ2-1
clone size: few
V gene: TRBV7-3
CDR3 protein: CASSLMTSGIYNEQFF
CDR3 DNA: TGTGCCAGCAGCTTAATGACTAGCGGGATCTACAATGAGCAGTTCTTC

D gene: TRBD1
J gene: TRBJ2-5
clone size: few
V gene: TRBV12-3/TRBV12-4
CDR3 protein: CASTPRAGGETQYF
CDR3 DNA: TGTGCCAGCACCCCTAGGGCAGGGGGAGAGACCCAGTACTTC

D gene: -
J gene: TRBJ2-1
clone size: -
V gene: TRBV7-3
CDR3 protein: CASGLGHSSYNEQFF
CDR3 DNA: TGTGCCAGCGGCCTAGGACACAGCTCCTACAATGAGCAGTTCTTC

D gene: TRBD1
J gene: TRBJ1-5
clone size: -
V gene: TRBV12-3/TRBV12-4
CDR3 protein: CASSFGTGDGQPQHF
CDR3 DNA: TGTGCCAGCAGTTTTGGGACAGGGGACGGTCAGCCCCAGCATTTT

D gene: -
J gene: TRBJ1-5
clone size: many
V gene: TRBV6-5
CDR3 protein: CASSYFQGSNQPQHF
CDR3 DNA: TGTGCCAGCAGTTACTTCCAGGGTAGCAATCAGCCCCAGCATTTT

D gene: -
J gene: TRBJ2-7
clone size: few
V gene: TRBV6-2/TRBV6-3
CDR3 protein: CASSLLTGRTYEQYF
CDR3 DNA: TGTGCCAGCAGTTTATTGACAGGACGGACCTACGAGCAGTACTTC

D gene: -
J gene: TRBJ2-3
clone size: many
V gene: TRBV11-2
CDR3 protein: CASSTQSTDTQYF
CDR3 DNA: TGTGCCAGCAGCACTCAGAGCACAGATACGCAGTATTTT

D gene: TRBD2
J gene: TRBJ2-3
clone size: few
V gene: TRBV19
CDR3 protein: CASSILGLAADTQYF
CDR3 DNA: TGTGCCAGTAGTATATTGGGACTAGCGGCAGATACGCAGTATTTT

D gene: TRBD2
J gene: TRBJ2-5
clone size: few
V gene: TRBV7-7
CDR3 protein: CASSLTGTSGETQYF
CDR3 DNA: TGTGCCAGCAGCTTAACCGGGACTAGCGGGGAGACCCAGTACTTC

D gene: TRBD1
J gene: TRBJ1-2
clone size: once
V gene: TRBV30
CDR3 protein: CTWRGQGTYGYTF
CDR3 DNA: TGTACCTGGAGGGGACAGGGGACCTATGGCTACACCTTC

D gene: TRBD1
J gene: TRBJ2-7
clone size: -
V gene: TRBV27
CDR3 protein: CASSSWDRGNEQYF
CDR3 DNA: TGTGCCAGCAGTTCGTGGGACAGGGGTAACGAGCAGTACTTC

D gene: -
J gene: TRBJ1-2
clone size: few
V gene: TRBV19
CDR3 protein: CASKSGAYNGYTF
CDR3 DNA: TGTGCCAGTAAATCGGGGGCATACAATGGCTACACCTTC

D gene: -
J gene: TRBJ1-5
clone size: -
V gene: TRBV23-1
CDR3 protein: CASSQSQVHNQPQHF
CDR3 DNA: TGCGCCAGCAGTCAATCACAAGTTCACAATCAGCCCCAGCATTTT

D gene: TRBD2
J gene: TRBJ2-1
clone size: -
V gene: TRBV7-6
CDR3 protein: CASSLVLAGGSYNEQFF
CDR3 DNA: TGTGCCAGCAGCTTAGTACTAGCGGGGGGTTCCTACAATGAGCAGTTCTTC

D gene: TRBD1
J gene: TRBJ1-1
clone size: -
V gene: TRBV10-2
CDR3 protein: CASSVAGQGAMQNTEAFF
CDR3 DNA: TGCGCCAGCAGTGTCGCGGGACAGGGGGCCATGCAGAACACTGAAGCTTTCTTT

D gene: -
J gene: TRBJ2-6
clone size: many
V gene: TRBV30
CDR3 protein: CACRLGGANVLTF
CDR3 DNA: TGTGCCTGCCGATTAGGGGGGGCCAACGTCCTGACTTTC

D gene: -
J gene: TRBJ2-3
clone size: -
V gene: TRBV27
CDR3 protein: CASSTRGLRGVDTQYF
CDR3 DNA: TGTGCCAGCAGCACCCGTGGACTTCGCGGGGTAGATACGCAGTATTTT

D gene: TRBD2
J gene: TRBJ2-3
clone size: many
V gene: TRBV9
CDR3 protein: CASSVAKAGESTDTQYF
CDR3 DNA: TGTGCCAGCAGCGTAGCTAAGGCGGGAGAGAGCACAGATACGCAGTATTTT

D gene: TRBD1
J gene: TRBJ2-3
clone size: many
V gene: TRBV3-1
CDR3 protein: CASSQDGQGSDTQYF
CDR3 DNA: TGTGCCAGCAGCCAAGATGGACAGGGATCCGATACGCAGTATTTT

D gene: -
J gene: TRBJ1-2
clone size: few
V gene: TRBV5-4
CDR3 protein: CASTPMGGGKGYTF
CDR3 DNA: TGTGCCAGCACCCCAATGGGGGGAGGAAAGGGCTACACCTTC

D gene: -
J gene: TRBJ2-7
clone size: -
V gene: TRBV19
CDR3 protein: CASSIGPVTYEQYF
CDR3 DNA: TGTGCCAGTAGTATAGGCCCAGTAACCTACGAGCAGTACTTC

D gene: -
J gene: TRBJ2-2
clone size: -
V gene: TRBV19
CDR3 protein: CASSTLATGRTGELFF
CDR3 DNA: TGTGCCAGTAGTACCCTAGCCACAGGGCGCACCGGGGAGCTGTTTTTT

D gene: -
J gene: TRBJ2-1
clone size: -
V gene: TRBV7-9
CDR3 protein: CASSLSSGASHNEQFF
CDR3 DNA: TGTGCCAGCAGCTTGTCGTCCGGGGCCAGTCACAATGAGCAGTTCTTC

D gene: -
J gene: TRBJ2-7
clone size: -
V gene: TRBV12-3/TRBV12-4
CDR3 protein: CASSFSDQPYEQYF
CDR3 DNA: TGTGCCAGCAGTTTTTCCGACCAACCCTACGAGCAGTACTTC